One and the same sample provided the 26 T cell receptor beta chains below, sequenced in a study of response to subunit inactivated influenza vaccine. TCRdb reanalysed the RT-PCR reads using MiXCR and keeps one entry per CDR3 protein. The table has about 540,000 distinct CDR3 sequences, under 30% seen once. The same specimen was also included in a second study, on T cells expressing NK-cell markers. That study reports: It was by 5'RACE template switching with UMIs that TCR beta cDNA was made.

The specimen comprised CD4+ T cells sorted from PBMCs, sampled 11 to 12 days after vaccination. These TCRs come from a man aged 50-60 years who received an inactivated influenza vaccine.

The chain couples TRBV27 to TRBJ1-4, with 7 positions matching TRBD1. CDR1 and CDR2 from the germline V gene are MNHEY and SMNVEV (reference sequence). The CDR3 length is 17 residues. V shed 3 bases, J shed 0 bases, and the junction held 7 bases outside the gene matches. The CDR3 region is CASSFPEGTATNEKLFF. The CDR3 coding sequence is TGTGCCAGCAGTTTCCCGGAGGGGACAGCAACTAATGAAAAACTGTTTTTT.

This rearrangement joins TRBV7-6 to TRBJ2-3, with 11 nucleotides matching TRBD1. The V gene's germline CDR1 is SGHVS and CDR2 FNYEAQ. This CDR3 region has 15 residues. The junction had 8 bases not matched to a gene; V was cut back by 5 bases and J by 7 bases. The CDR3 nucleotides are TGTGCCAGCAGCCTCGGACAGGGGGCAGGATATACGCAGTATTTT. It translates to CASSLGQGAGYTQYF.

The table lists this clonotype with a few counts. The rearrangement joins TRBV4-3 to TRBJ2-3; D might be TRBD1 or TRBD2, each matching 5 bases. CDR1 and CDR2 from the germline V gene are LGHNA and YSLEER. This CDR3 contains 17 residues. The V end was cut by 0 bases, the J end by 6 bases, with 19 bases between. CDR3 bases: TGCGCCAGCAGCCAAGATATGGAGCGAATGGGGACGGATACGCAGTATTTT. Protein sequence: CASSQDMERMGTDTQYF.

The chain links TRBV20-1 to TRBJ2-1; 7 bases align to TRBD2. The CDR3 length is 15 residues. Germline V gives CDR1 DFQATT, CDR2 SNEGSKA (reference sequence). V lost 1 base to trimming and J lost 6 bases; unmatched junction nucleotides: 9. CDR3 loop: CSARGGRENVNEQFF. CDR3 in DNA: TGCAGTGCTAGAGGAGGGCGGGAGAATGTCAATGAGCAGTTCTTC.

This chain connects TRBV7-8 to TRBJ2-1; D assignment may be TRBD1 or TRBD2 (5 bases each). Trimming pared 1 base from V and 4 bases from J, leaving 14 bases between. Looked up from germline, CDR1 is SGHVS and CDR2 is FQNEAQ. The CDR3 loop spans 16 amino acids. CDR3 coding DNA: TGTGCCAGCAGCTTAGGGGGACCCCCTCTTTACAATGAGCAGTTCTTC. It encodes CASSLGGPPLYNEQFF.

CDR3 nucleotides: TGTGCCTGGAGTGTGGGGACACAACGCACAGATACGCAGTATTTT. It is translated as CAWSVGTQRTDTQYF. The chain combines TRBV30 with TRBJ2-3; D might be TRBD1 (6 bases). V was shortened by 0 bases and J by 1 base, with 11 bases between the two germline ends. This CDR3 has 15 residues. The germline CDR1 and CDR2 sequences are GTSNPN and SVGIG (reference sequence).

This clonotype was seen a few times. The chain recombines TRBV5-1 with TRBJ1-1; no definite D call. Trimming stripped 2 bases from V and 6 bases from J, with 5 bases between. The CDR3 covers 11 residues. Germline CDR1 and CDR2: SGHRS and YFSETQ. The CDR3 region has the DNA TGCGCCAGCAGCTTCGGCTCTGAAGCTTTCTTT. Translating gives CASSFGSEAFF.

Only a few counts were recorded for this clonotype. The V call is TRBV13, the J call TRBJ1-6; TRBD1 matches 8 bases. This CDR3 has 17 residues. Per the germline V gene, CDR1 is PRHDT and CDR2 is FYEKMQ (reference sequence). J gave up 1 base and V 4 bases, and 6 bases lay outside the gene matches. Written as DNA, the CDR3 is TGTGCCAGCAGCTACGGACAGGGCGGATCCTATAATTCACCCCTCCACTTT. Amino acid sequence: CASSYGQGGSYNSPLHF.

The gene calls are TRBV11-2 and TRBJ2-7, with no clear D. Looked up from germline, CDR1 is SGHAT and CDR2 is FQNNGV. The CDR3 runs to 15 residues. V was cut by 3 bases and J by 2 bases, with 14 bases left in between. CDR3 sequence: CASSFGSDSPYEQYF. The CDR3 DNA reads TGTGCCAGCAGCTTTGGGTCAGACTCCCCCTACGAGCAGTACTTC.

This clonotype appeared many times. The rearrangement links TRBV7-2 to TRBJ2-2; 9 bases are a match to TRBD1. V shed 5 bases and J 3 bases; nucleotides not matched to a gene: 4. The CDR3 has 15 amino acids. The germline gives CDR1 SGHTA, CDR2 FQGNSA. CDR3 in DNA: TGTGCCAGCAGCGCACAGGGGGCTTACACCGGGGAGCTGTTTTTT. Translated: CASSAQGAYTGELFF.

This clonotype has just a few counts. CDR3 nucleotides: TGTGCCAGCAGTACAAGGGACTACGAGCAGTACTTC. Its protein is CASSTRDYEQYF. This chain links TRBV28 with TRBJ2-7; D is uncertain. The CDR3 extends over 12 amino acids. CDR1 MDHEN and CDR2 SYDVKM come from the germline V gene. V was clipped by 5 bases and J by 3 bases, with 8 bases between them.

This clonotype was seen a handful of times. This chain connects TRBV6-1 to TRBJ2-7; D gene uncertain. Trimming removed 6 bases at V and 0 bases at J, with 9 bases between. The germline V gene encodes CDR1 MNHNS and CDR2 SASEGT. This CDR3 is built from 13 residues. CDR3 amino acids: CASRPTVSYEQYF. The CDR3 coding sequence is TGTGCCAGCAGACCTACAGTCTCCTACGAGCAGTACTTC.

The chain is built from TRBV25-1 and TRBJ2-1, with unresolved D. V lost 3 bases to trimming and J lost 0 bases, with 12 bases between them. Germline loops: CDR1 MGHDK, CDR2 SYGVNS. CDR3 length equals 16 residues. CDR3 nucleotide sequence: TGTGCCAGCAGTGACCCCGACCCGAGCTCCTACAATGAGCAGTTCTTC. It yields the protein CASSDPDPSSYNEQFF.

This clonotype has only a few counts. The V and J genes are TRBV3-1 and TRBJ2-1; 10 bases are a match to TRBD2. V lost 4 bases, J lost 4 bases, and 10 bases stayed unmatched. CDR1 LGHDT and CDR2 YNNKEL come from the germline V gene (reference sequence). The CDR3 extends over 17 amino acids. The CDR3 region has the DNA TGTGCCAGCAGCCCATGGACTAGCGGAGAAGATTACAATGAGCAGTTCTTC. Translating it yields CASSPWTSGEDYNEQFF.

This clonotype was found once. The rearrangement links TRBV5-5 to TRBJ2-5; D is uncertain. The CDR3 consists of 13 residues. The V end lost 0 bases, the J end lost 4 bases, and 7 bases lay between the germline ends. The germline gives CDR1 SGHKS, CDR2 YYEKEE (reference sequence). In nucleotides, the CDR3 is TGTGCCAGCAGCTTGGCCCATGGAGAGACCCAGTACTTC. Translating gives CASSLAHGETQYF.

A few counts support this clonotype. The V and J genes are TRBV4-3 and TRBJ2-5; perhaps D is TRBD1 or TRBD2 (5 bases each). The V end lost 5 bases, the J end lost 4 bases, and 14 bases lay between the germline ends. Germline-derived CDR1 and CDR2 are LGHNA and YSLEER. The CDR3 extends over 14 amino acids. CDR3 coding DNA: TGCGCCAGCAGCGCCCGGGGCAAGCGAGAGACCCAGTACTTC. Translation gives CASSARGKRETQYF.

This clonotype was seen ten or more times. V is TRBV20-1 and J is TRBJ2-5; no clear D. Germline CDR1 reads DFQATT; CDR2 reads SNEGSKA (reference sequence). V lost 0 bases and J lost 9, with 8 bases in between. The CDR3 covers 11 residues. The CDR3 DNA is TGCAGTGCTAGAGAGAGAAGGGCCCAGTACTTC. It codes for CSARERRAQYF.

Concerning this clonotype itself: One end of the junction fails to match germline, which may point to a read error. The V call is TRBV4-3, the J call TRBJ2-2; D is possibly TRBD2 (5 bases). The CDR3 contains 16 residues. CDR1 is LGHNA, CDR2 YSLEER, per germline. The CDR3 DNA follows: TGCGCCAGCAGCCAAGATCATAGGGTTCAAGCCGGGGAGCTGGTTTTT. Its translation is CASSQDHRVQAGELVF.

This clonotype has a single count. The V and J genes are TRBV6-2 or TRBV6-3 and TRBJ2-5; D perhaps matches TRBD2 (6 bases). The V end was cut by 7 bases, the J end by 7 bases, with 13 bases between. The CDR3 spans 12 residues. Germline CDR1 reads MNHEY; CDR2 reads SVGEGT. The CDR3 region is CASNAGYGTQYF. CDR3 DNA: TGTGCCAGCAACGCGGGGTACGGGACCCAGTACTTC.

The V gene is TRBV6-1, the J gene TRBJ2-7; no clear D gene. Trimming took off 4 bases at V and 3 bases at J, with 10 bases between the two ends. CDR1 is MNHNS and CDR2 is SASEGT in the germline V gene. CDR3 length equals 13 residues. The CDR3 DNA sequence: TGTGCCAGCAGTGTTACCCCGGTCTACGAGCAGTACTTC. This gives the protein CASSVTPVYEQYF.

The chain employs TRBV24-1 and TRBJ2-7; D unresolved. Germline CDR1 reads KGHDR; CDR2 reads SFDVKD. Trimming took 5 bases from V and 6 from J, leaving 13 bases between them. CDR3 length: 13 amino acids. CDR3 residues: CATSAPPMPEQYF. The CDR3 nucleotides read TGTGCCACCAGTGCCCCGCCGATGCCCGAGCAGTACTTC.

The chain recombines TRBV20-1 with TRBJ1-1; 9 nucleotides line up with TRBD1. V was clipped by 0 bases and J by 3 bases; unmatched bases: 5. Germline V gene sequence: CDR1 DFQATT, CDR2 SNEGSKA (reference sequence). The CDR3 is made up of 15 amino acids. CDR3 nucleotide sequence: TGCAGTGCTAGAGACTACAGGGGGCGGGACACTGAAGCTTTCTTT. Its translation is CSARDYRGRDTEAFF.

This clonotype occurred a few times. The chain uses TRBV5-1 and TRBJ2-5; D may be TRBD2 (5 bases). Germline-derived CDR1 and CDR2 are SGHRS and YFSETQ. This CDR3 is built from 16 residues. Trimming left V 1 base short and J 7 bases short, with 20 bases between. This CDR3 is CASSLSRGPPQMTQYF. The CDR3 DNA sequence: TGCGCCAGCAGCTTGAGCCGGGGTCCCCCCCAAATGACCCAGTACTTC.

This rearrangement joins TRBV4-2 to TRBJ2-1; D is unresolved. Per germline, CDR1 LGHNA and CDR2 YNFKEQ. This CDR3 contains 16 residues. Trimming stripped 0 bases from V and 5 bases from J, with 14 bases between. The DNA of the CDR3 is TGTGCCAGCAGCCAAGAGTGGGTCGGTAGTAACAATGAGCAGTTCTTC. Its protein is CASSQEWVGSNNEQFF.

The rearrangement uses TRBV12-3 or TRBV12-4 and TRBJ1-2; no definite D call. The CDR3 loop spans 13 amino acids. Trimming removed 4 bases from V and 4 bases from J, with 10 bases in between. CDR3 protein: CASSSSIRYGYTF. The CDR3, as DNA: TGTGCCAGCAGTTCTAGTATTCGCTATGGCTACACCTTC.

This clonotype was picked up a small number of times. CDR3 residues: CASSLYRVPYEQYF. The CDR3 nucleotides read TGTGCCAGCAGCCTTTACAGGGTACCGTACGAGCAGTACTTC. The chain combines TRBV7-8 with TRBJ2-7, with D tentatively TRBD1 (6 bases). This CDR3 region has 14 residues. Trimming cost V 5 bases and J 4 bases, with 15 bases left between them. Germline loops: CDR1 SGHVS, CDR2 FQNEAQ.